This passage covers 14 T cell receptor beta chains from one sample sequenced in a study of PD-L1 blockade in urothelial cancer. Time point reported: peripheral blood 6 weeks after treatment start. TCRdb's copy holds only in-frame clones and misses some; the assay was immunoSEQ multiplex PCR. The top ten clones hold approximately 8.3% of a sample with roughly 45,000 clones, approximately 80% of them seen once. This material consisted of PBMCs, taken around atezolizumab (anti-PD-L1) treatment. These receptors originate from an older man with urothelial cancer.

This clone was counted once. DNA for the CDR3: TGCAGTGCTAGACAGGACTTTGAAGCTTTCTTT. Protein product: CSARQDFEAFF. The rearrangement links TRBV20-1 to TRBJ1-1; no clear D. The CDR3 totals 11 residues. Between the trimmed V and J ends, which lost 2 bases and 7 bases, there was a span of 8 bases. Germline CDR1 is DFQATT and CDR2 is SNEGSKA (reference sequence).

The chain carries TRBV5-6 and TRBJ2-7, with D possibly matching TRBD1 (6 bases). The CDR3 runs 15 residues. The ends were cut back, 4 bases at V and 2 bases at J, with 16 bases in the middle. The V gene's germline CDR1 is SGHDT and CDR2 YYEEEE. CDR3 sequence (DNA): TGTGCCAGCAGCCATGTCGGGAAGGGGGCCTACGAGCAGTACTTC. Translation: CASSHVGKGAYEQYF.

CDR3 protein: CASSPGTSWYYEQYF. CDR3 in DNA: TGTGCCAGCAGCCCAGGGACTAGCTGGTATTACGAGCAGTACTTC. The chain uses TRBV28 and TRBJ2-7, with 9 bases matching TRBD2. The ends lost 6 bases at V and 4 bases at J; junction bases unmatched: 10. Germline CDR1 is MDHEN and CDR2 is SYDVKM. The CDR3 is 15 residues long.

This chain connects TRBV5-1 to TRBJ2-5, with 10 bases lining up with TRBD2. V trimming: 0 bases; J trimming: 4 bases; junction bases outside the gene matches: 12. There are 18 residues in the CDR3. Germline V gene lookup returns CDR1 SGHRS and CDR2 YFSETQ. CDR3 bases: TGCGCCAGCAGCTTGGCCCCCAGGGCTAGCGGGAGAAGAGAGACCCAGTACTTC. Protein: CASSLAPRASGRRETQYF.

This clone was detected only a few times. The chain combines TRBV2 with TRBJ2-7; TRBD2 aligns across 11 bases. V lost 8 bases to trimming and J lost 2 bases; unmatched junction nucleotides: 2. The V gene's germline CDR1 is SNHLY and CDR2 FYNNEI. CDR3 length equals 13 residues. CDR3 nucleotide sequence: TGTGCCAGCCAGACTAGCGGGGCCTACGAGCAGTACTTC. Translated: CASQTSGAYEQYF.

The chain recombines TRBV28 with TRBJ2-7; D perhaps matches TRBD1 (6 bases). The V end lost 5 bases, the J end lost 3 bases, and 17 bases lay between the germline ends. The CDR3 has 15 amino acids. The germline V gene encodes CDR1 MDHEN and CDR2 SYDVKM. The CDR3 DNA sequence: TGTGCCAGCAGTCAAGCCGGGACACCTTTCTACGAGCAGTACTTC. Its protein is CASSQAGTPFYEQYF.

The V and J genes are TRBV4-1 and TRBJ2-1, with 8 bases that match TRBD1. The germline CDR1 and CDR2 sequences are MGHRA and YSYEKL. CDR3 length: 16 amino acids. V was pared by 3 bases and J by 5 bases, with 9 bases of the junction left unmatched. The CDR3 region is CASSQNPGQENNEQFF. The DNA of the CDR3 is TGCGCCAGCAGCCAGAACCCGGGACAGGAGAACAATGAGCAGTTCTTC.

The rearrangement joins TRBV30 to TRBJ1-1, with D possibly TRBD1 on 5 matching bases. Trimming stripped 0 bases from V and 4 bases from J, with 15 bases between. The germline gives CDR1 GTSNPN, CDR2 SVGIG (reference sequence). The CDR3 runs 15 residues. The CDR3 nucleotides are TGTGCCTGGAGTGTTGTAGGGGCTCTGGGCACTGAAGCTTTCTTT. Translating it yields CAWSVVGALGTEAFF.

CDR3 nucleotides: TGTGCCAGCACCGAGGGGGGGTTGAACACTGAAGCTTTCTTT. This gives the protein CASTEGGLNTEAFF. The J gene is TRBJ1-1, the V gene TRBV2; possibly TRBD1 for D (6 bases). Trimming removed 7 bases from V and 0 bases from J, with 12 bases in between. CDR1 is SNHLY and CDR2 is FYNNEI in the germline V gene. The CDR3 runs 14 residues.

The CDR3 sequence: CASSQDRTGMGSYEQYF. The CDR3 bases are TGTGCCAGCAGCCAAGATAGAACGGGAATGGGCTCCTACGAGCAGTACTTC. The chain is built from TRBV4-2 and TRBJ2-7, with D perhaps matching TRBD2 (5 bases). The CDR3 consists of 17 residues. Trimming stripped 0 bases from V and 0 bases from J, with 15 bases between. CDR1 and CDR2 from the germline V gene are LGHNA and YNFKEQ.

The chain is built from TRBV9 and TRBJ1-2, with TRBD1 matching 7 bases. Germline CDR1 and CDR2: SGDLS and YYNGEE. After removal of 0 bases from V and 2 bases from J, the junction contained 7 bases not matched to a gene. The CDR3 is made up of 16 amino acids. The CDR3 DNA follows: TGTGCCAGCAGCGTAGGGGTAGGGGGCGGAAACTATGGCTACACCTTC. This translates into CASSVGVGGGNYGYTF.

The V gene is TRBV28, the J gene TRBJ2-7; the match to TRBD1 covers 12 bases. V was clipped by 6 bases and J by 5 bases; unmatched bases: 11. This CDR3 is 16 amino acids long. Germline V gene lookup returns CDR1 MDHEN and CDR2 SYDVKM. The CDR3 loop reads CASSSPGTGGSDEQYF. For the CDR3, the DNA is TGTGCCAGCAGCTCACCAGGGACAGGGGGCAGTGACGAGCAGTACTTC.

The chain employs TRBV4-1 and TRBJ2-1; 10 bases map to TRBD2. The CDR3 extends over 18 amino acids. V lost 0 bases and J lost 6; bases outside the gene matches: 11. The germline gives CDR1 MGHRA, CDR2 YSYEKL. The CDR3 is CASSQEEKGTSALNEQFF. CDR3 sequence (DNA): TGCGCCAGCAGCCAAGAGGAAAAGGGGACTAGCGCACTCAATGAGCAGTTCTTC.

The DNA of the CDR3 is TGTGCCAGCAGTTTAGACGAGCGGCCCTATGGAACAGATACGCAGTATTTT. Translating it yields CASSLDERPYGTDTQYF. The chain employs TRBV27 and TRBJ2-3, with D possibly matching TRBD2 (5 bases). The CDR3 consists of 17 residues. The germline gives CDR1 MNHEY, CDR2 SMNVEV (reference sequence). V was shortened by 2 bases and J by 3 bases, with 18 bases between the two germline ends.